This T cell receptor (beta chain) is drawn from a study of T-cell reconstitution after alpha-beta-depleted transplantation in children. The authors prepared the TCRbeta library with unique molecular identifiers. MiXCR, applied by TCRdb to the PCR reads, yields one record per CDR3 protein. The sample carries about 980,000 distinct CDR3 sequences, roughly 29% recorded once. Germline CDR1 reads LGHDT; CDR2 reads YNNKEL (reference sequence). This CDR3 has 15 residues. The V and J ends lost 4 bases and 4 bases, in that order; junction bases with no gene match: 8. Sequencing was performed on PBMCs, mostly from graft donor cells, taken 360 days after TCRalphabeta/CD19-depleted stem cell transplant. The chain links TRBV3-1 to TRBJ2-3, with TRBD2 matching over 7 bases. The sequence was obtained from a boy younger than two who had a stem cell transplant for SCID, so the T cells may come from the graft donor. The CDR3 sequence: CASSLGGVPSDTQYF. In nucleotides, the CDR3 is TGTGCCAGCAGCCTTGGGGGGGTCCCCTCAGATACGCAGTATTTT.